The TCR beta chain under discussion was sequenced for a study of T-cell reconstitution after alpha-beta-depleted transplantation in children. Findings of the study overall: The main origin of T-cell counts and diversity one year after transplant was newly produced T cells. Several patients had high TCRbeta diversity at day 60; it came from surviving recipient T cells and thymic progenitors. Roughly two months post-transplant, alpha-beta T cells reportedly originated from several hundred graft clones that had expanded.

Trimming shortened V by 3 bases and J by 7 bases, and 13 bases separated the two germline ends. CDR3 size: 14 residues. Germline lookup yields CDR1 MDHEN and CDR2 SYDVKM. This clonotype came up a few times. What it binds is unknown. Unique molecular identifiers were used in preparing the TCRbeta library. In TCRdb, the PCR reads were re-called with MiXCR into one record per CDR3 protein. The table shows around 370,000 distinct CDR3 sequences, with 15% to 20% occurring only once. This specimen consisted of PBMCs, mostly from graft donor cells, obtained 360 days after TCRalphabeta/CD19-depleted stem cell transplant. The sequence came from a male patient between 2 and 15 years old who had a stem cell transplant for acute lymphoblastic leukemia, so the T cells may come from the graft donor. The V call is TRBV28, the J call TRBJ2-1; maybe TRBD1 (6 bases). In nucleotides, the CDR3 is TGTGCCAGCAGTTTTGTACAGGGTAGGAATGAGCAGTTCTTC. Encoded protein: CASSFVQGRNEQFF. Together with reference TRBV28 and TRBJ2-1, the CDR3 gives the full variable domain: DVKVTQSSRYLVKRTGEKVFLECVQDMDHENMFWYRQDPGLGLRLIYFSYDVKMKEKGDIPEGYSVSREKKERFSLILESASTNQTSMYLCASSFVQGRNEQFFGPGTRLTVL.